Below are 20 T cell receptor beta chains sequenced from a single sample in a study of regulatory T cells in long-lasting Graves disease. Time point of the sample: persistent/refractory GD, antithyroid drugs over 5 years with positive TRAb. The TCR library was made from RNA extracted from PBMCs. According to the study, TCR beta libraries were built with iRepertoire HTBI primers and CDR3-region Arm-PCR. TCRdb re-analysed the multiplex PCR reads in MiXCR, keeping a single row per CDR3 protein. Among 400,000 to 500,000 distinct CDR3 sequences, around 20% were seen once, and the ten largest hold 7% to 10%. The sample here was peripheral blood mononuclear cells (PBMCs), taken when the disease was refractory, from a patient treated with antithyroid drugs. All receptors come from a female donor with Graves disease.

A remark on this clonotype: One end of the junction does not line up with germline, which may come from a read error. The chain carries TRBV7-2 and TRBJ2-5; no firm D call. Germline V gives CDR1 SGHTA, CDR2 FQGNSA. The CDR3 has 12 residues. This chain's CDR3 is CASSLNQEAQYF. The DNA for the CDR3 is TGTGCCAGCAGCTTGAACCAAGAGGCCCAGTACTTC. Filled out from reference TRBV7-2 and TRBJ2-5, the complete variable domain reads GAGVSQSPSNKVTEKGKDVELRCDPISGHTALYWYRQSLGQGLEFLIYFQGNSAPDKSGLPSDRFSAERTGGSVSTLTIQRTQQEDSAVYLCASSLNQEAQYFGPGTRLLVL.

Details on this clonotype: A much larger clone lies one base from this, so it may be a read error. The rearrangement links TRBV29-1 to TRBJ1-1, with no clear D. Germline CDR1 SQVTM, CDR2 ANQGSEA. CDR3 length: 13 residues. The CDR3 here is CSGSAGMNTEASF. CDR3 bases: TGCAGCGGTAGTGCGGGGATGAACACTGAAGCTTCCTTT.

The chain uses TRBV29-1 and TRBJ1-1; D is ambiguous. Trimming removed 4 bases at V and 1 base at J, with 4 bases between. The CDR3 has 11 amino acids. Germline V gene sequence: CDR1 SQVTM, CDR2 ANQGSEA. The CDR3 loop reads CSVGANTEAFF. The DNA for the CDR3 is TGCAGCGTTGGAGCGAACACTGAAGCTTTCTTT.

This clonotype has just one count. The chain couples TRBV15 to TRBJ2-7, with D possibly TRBD2 on 5 matching bases. The V and J ends lost 0 bases and 3 bases respectively, with 9 bases between them. The germline CDR1 and CDR2 sequences are LNHNV and YYDKDF (reference sequence). CDR3 length equals 14 residues. CDR3 residues: CATSREGSGYEQYF. The CDR3 DNA reads TGTGCCACCAGCAGAGAGGGGAGCGGCTACGAGCAGTACTTC.

The chain is built from TRBV6-2 or TRBV6-3 and TRBJ2-7; D may correspond to TRBD1 or TRBD2 (5 bases each). Germline V gene lookup returns CDR1 MNHEY and CDR2 SVGEGT. The germline V and J ends were trimmed by 6 bases and 3 bases, with 18 bases remaining between them. This CDR3 comprises 15 residues. The CDR3 region is CASRKPGTFSYEQYF. CDR3 nucleotides: TGTGCCAGCAGGAAACCCGGGACCTTTAGCTACGAGCAGTACTTC.

This clonotype has a handful of counts. J is TRBJ1-3 and V is TRBV12-3 or TRBV12-4; no clear D gene. The CDR3 contains 13 residues. V was pared by 3 bases and J by 11 bases, with 14 bases between. CDR3 DNA sequence: TGTGCCAGCAGTTTCTCGGGTCAAGGCCCCATATATTTT. Amino acids: CASSFSGQGPIYF.

This clonotype has only a few counts. This chain links TRBV19 with TRBJ1-1; D is unresolved. Looked up from germline, CDR1 is LNHDA and CDR2 is SQIVND (reference sequence). This CDR3 has 13 amino acids. The V end was cut by 5 bases, the J end by 5 bases, with 12 bases between. The DNA of the CDR3 is TGTGCCAGTAGTCCAAGCCTTAGTACTGAAGCTTTCTTT. Its protein product is CASSPSLSTEAFF. The whole variable domain, filled in from reference TRBV19 and TRBJ1-1, reads DGGITQSPKYLFRKEGQNVTLSCEQNLNHDAMYWYRQDPGQGLRLIYYSQIVNDFQKGDIAEGYSVSREKKESFPLTVTSAQKNPTAFYLCASSPSLSTEAFFGQGTRLTVV.

Concerning this clonotype itself: Given a much more abundant clone one base away, this may be a read error. The V call is TRBV6-1, the J call TRBJ1-5; no firm D call. The CDR3 is made up of 13 amino acids. CDR1 is MNHNS and CDR2 is SASEGT in the germline V gene. Deletions cut 2 bases from V and 0 bases from J, with 2 bases between. As DNA, the CDR3 is TGTGCCAGCAGTGAATATAGCAATCAGCCCCAGCATTTT. Its translation is CASSEYSNQPQHF.

In its sample, this clonotype was seen a few times. This chain links TRBV29-1 with TRBJ2-5; the match to TRBD1 covers 8 bases. J gave up 4 bases and V 7 bases, and 8 bases lay outside the gene matches. The CDR3 spans 13 residues. Per germline, CDR1 SQVTM and CDR2 ANQGSEA. The CDR3 DNA follows: TGCAGCGCGGACAGGGCCCCCGGAGAGACCCAGTACTTC. Amino acids: CSADRAPGETQYF.

This chain joins TRBV28 and TRBJ1-3; no clear D. From germline, CDR1 is MDHEN and CDR2 SYDVKM. V dropped 3 bases and J dropped 0 bases, with 6 bases sitting between them. CDR3 length: 14 residues. Here the CDR3 reads CASSFMVSGNTIYF. CDR3 nucleotide sequence: TGTGCCAGCAGTTTTATGGTCTCTGGAAACACCATATATTTT.

The genes are TRBV7-8 and TRBJ2-7; D ambiguous. V gave up 5 bases and J gave up 0 bases, with 11 bases separating them. The germline V gene encodes CDR1 SGHVS and CDR2 FQNEAQ. The CDR3 runs to 14 residues. Here the CDR3 reads CASSIGYSSYEQYF. As DNA, the CDR3 is TGTGCCAGCAGCATAGGGTACAGCTCCTACGAGCAGTACTTC. Full variable domain (outside the CDR3, taken from reference TRBV7-8 and TRBJ2-7): GAGVSQSPRYKVAKRGQDVALRCDPISGHVSLFWYQQALGQGPEFLTYFQNEAQLDKSGLPSDRFFAERPEGSVSTLKIQRTQQEDSAVYLCASSIGYSSYEQYFGPGTRLTVT.

A word on this clonotype: A much larger clone differs by one base, so this may be a read error. This chain uses TRBV13 with TRBJ1-2; D is undetermined. This CDR3 contains 16 residues. Germline CDR1 is PRHDT and CDR2 is FYEKMQ (reference sequence). For the CDR3, the DNA is TGTGTCAGCAGCAAGGAGGGTCGGGCGATCAACTATGGCTACACCTTC. As protein: CVSSKEGRAINYGYTF.

The rearrangement uses TRBV5-5 and TRBJ2-2, with TRBD2 identical over 14 bases. Trimming took 0 bases from V and 4 from J; bases not matched to a gene: 2. The CDR3 contains 17 residues. Germline V gene sequence: CDR1 SGHKS, CDR2 YYEKEE (reference sequence). CDR3 sequence reads: CASSLGLAGGVTGELFF. The CDR3 DNA reads TGTGCCAGCAGCTTGGGACTAGCGGGAGGGGTCACCGGGGAGCTGTTTTTT.

This clonotype was counted ten times or more. The rearrangement joins TRBV10-3 to TRBJ2-5, with D perhaps matching TRBD2 (6 bases). V was clipped by 2 bases and J by 2 bases, with 12 bases between them. Germline V lookup: CDR1 ENHRY, CDR2 SYGVKD. This CDR3 contains 15 residues. The CDR3 loop reads CAISERPGDQETQYF. CDR3 in DNA: TGTGCCATCAGTGAGAGGCCGGGGGATCAAGAGACCCAGTACTTC.

This clonotype has only a few counts. This chain uses TRBV30 with TRBJ1-2; weak D call: TRBD1 (5 bases). With 4 bases removed from V and 3 bases from J, the gap between germline ends came to 9 bases. The germline V gene has CDR1 GTSNPN and CDR2 SVGIG (reference sequence). This CDR3 comprises 12 residues. CDR3 DNA: TGTGCCTGGACTGGGGGTTACTATGGCTACACCTTC. Translation: CAWTGGYYGYTF.

In this sample, this clonotype turned up a few times. The chain uses TRBV20-1 and TRBJ1-5; D remains ambiguous. CDR1 DFQATT and CDR2 SNEGSKA come from the germline V gene (reference sequence). V shed 0 bases and J shed 2 bases, with 20 bases lying between them. The CDR3 sequence is 18 residues long. For the CDR3, the DNA is TGCAGTGCTAGAGATCTGGTCAGTGGCCCGGCGGGCAATCAGCCCCAGCATTTT. Encoded protein: CSARDLVSGPAGNQPQHF.

This clonotype was detected many times. The chain recombines TRBV2 with TRBJ2-2; D is unclear. This CDR3 contains 12 residues. Germline lookup yields CDR1 SNHLY and CDR2 FYNNEI. V was pared by 7 bases and J by 5 bases, with 8 bases between. As DNA, the CDR3 is TGTGCCAGCACCGTTGGGACCGGGGAGCTGTTTTTT. It yields the protein CASTVGTGELFF.

This clonotype was detected only a few times. This rearrangement joins TRBV15 to TRBJ1-1, with D hard to call. The CDR3 contains 15 residues. Trimming stripped 0 bases from V and 1 base from J, with 9 bases between. Germline-derived CDR1 and CDR2 are LNHNV and YYDKDF (reference sequence). The CDR3 protein is CATSRDLDENTEAFF. The CDR3 DNA sequence: TGTGCCACCAGCAGAGATCTAGACGAGAACACTGAAGCTTTCTTT.

This clonotype appeared many times. The J gene is TRBJ2-7, the V gene TRBV28; 11 bases are shared with TRBD2. The CDR3 consists of 14 residues. CDR1 is MDHEN and CDR2 is SYDVKM in the germline V gene. J was trimmed by 3 bases and V by 6 bases; bases with no gene match: 4. CDR3 coding DNA: TGTGCCAGCAGAATAGCGGGAGGGAGCTACGAGCAGTACTTC. Translated, it gives CASRIAGGSYEQYF. The entire variable domain, with the rest obtained from reference TRBV28 and TRBJ2-7, is as follows: DVKVTQSSRYLVKRTGEKVFLECVQDMDHENMFWYRQDPGLGLRLIYFSYDVKMKEKGDIPEGYSVSREKKERFSLILESASTNQTSMYLCASRIAGGSYEQYFGPGTRLTVT.

The rearrangement joins TRBV7-2 to TRBJ1-1; D gene uncertain. The length of the CDR3 is 15 residues. The germline CDR1 and CDR2 sequences are SGHTA and FQGNSA. V was shortened by 2 bases and J by 5 bases, with 15 bases between the two germline ends. The CDR3 is CASSLSWAGRTEAFF. CDR3 bases: TGTGCCAGCAGCTTATCATGGGCGGGGAGGACTGAAGCTTTCTTT.